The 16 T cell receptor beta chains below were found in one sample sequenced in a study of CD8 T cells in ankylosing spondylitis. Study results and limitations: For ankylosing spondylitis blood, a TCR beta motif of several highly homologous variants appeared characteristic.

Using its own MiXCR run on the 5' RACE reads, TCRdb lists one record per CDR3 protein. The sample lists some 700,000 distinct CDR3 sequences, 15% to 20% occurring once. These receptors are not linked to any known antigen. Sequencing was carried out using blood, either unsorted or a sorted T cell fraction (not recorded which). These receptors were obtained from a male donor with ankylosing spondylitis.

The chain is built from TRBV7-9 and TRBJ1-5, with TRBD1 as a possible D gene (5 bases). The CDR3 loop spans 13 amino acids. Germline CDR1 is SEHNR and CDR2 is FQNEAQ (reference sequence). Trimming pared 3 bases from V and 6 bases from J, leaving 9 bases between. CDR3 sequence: CASSFGGFQPQHF. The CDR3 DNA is TGTGCCAGCAGCTTTGGGGGGTTTCAGCCCCAGCATTTT.

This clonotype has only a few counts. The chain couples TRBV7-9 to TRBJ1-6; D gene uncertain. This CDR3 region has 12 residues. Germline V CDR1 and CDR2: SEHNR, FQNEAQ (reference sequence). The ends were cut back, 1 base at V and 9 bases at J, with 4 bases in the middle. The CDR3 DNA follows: TGTGCCAGCAGCTTAGGTTCTTCACCCCTCCACTTT. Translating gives CASSLGSSPLHF.

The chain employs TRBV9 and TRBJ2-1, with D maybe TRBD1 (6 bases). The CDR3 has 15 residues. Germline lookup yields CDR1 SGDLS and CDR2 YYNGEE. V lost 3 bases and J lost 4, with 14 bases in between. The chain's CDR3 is CASSARGPYYNEQFF. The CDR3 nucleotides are TGTGCCAGCAGCGCCAGGGGCCCTTATTACAATGAGCAGTTCTTC.

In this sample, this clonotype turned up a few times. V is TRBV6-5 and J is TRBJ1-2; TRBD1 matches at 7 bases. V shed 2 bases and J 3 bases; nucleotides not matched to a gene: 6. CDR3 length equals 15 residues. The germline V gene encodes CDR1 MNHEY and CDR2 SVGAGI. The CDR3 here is CASSYIDRDYYGYTF. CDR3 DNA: TGTGCCAGCAGTTACATTGACAGGGATTACTATGGCTACACCTTC.

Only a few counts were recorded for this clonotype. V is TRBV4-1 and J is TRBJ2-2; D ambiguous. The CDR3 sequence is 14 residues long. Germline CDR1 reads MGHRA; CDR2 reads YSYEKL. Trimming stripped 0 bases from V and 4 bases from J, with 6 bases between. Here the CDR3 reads CASSQEGPTGELFF. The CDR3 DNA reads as TGCGCCAGCAGCCAAGAGGGCCCCACCGGGGAGCTGTTTTTT.

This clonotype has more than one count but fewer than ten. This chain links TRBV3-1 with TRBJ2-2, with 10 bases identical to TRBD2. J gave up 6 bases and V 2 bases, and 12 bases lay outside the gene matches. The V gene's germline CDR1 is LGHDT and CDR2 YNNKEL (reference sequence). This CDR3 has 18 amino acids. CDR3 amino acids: CASSQISGRAFGSGELFF. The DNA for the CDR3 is TGTGCCAGCAGCCAAATAAGCGGGAGGGCCTTCGGGTCCGGGGAGCTGTTTTTT.

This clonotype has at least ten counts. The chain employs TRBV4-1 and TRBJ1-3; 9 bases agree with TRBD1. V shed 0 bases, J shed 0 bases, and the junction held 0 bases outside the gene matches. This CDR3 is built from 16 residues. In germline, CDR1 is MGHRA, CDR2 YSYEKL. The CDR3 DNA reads TGCGCCAGCAGCCAAGAGACAGGGGGCTCTGGAAACACCATATATTTT. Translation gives CASSQETGGSGNTIYF.

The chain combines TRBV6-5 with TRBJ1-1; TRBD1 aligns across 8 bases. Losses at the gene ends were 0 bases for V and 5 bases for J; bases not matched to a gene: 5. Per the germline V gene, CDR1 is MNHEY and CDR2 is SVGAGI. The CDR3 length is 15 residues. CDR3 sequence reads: CASSYSQGAKTEAFF. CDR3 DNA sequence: TGTGCCAGCAGTTACTCGCAGGGGGCAAAGACTGAAGCTTTCTTT.

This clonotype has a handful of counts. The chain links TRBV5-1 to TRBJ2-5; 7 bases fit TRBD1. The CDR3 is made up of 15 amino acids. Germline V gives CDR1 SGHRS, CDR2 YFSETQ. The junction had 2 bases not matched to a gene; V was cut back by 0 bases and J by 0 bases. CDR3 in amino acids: CASSLVGQYQETQYF. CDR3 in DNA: TGCGCCAGCAGCTTGGTGGGACAGTACCAAGAGACCCAGTACTTC.

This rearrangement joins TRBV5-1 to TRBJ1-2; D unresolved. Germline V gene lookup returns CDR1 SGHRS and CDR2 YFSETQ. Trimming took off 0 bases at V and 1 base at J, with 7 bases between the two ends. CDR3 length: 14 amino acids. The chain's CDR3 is CASSLAPDNYGYTF. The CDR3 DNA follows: TGCGCCAGCAGCTTGGCCCCAGATAACTATGGCTACACCTTC. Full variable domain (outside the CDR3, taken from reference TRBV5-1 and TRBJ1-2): KAGVTQTPRYLIKTRGQQVTLSCSPISGHRSVSWYQQTPGQGLQFLFEYFSETQRNKGNFPGRFSGRQFSNSRSEMNVSTLELGDSALYLCASSLAPDNYGYTFGSGTRLTVV.

CDR3 nucleotides: TGTGCCAGCAGCGCGTCCGGGACAGGGTTTTACTATGGCTACACCTTC. This translates into CASSASGTGFYYGYTF. The rearrangement joins TRBV5-6 to TRBJ1-2, with 9 bases matching TRBD1. This CDR3 is built from 16 residues. Germline CDR1 is SGHDT and CDR2 is YYEEEE. V was clipped by 4 bases and J by 3 bases; unmatched bases: 10.

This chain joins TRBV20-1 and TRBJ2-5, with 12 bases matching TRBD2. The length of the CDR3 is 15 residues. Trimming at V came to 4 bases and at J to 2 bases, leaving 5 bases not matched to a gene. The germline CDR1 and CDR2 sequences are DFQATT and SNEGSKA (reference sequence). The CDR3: CSANGLAGRQETQYF. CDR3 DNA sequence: TGCAGTGCTAACGGACTAGCGGGGAGGCAAGAGACCCAGTACTTC.

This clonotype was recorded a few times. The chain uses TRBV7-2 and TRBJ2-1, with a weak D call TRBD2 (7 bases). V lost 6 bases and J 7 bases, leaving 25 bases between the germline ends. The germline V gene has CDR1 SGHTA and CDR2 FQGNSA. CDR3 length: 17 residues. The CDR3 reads CASRDWGRERKRNEQFF. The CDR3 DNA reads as TGTGCCAGCAGAGACTGGGGGCGGGAGAGGAAGAGGAATGAGCAGTTCTTC.

CDR3 sequence (DNA): TGCGCCAGCAGCCAAGATTCGACATACTATAATTCACCCCTCCACTTT. Translation: CASSQDSTYYNSPLHF. V usage is TRBV4-3 and J usage is TRBJ1-6, with unresolved D. With 0 bases removed from V and 3 bases from J, the gap between germline ends came to 9 bases. The CDR3 runs 16 residues. The germline gives CDR1 LGHNA, CDR2 YSLEER.

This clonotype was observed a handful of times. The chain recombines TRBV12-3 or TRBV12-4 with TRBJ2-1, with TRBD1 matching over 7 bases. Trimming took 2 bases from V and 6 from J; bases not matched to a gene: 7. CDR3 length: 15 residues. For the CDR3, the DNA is TGTGCCAGCAGTTTACTCGGACAGGTGGGCAATGAGCAGTTCTTC. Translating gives CASSLLGQVGNEQFF.

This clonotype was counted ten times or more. The CDR3 is CSAREPDVRVVTQYF. In DNA, the CDR3 is TGCAGTGCTAGAGAACCCGACGTTCGGGTGGTGACCCAGTACTTC. This chain connects TRBV20-1 to TRBJ2-5; D not resolved. CDR1 and CDR2 (germline): DFQATT, SNEGSKA (reference sequence). This CDR3 contains 15 residues. Trimming cost V 0 bases and J 7 bases, with 18 bases left between them.